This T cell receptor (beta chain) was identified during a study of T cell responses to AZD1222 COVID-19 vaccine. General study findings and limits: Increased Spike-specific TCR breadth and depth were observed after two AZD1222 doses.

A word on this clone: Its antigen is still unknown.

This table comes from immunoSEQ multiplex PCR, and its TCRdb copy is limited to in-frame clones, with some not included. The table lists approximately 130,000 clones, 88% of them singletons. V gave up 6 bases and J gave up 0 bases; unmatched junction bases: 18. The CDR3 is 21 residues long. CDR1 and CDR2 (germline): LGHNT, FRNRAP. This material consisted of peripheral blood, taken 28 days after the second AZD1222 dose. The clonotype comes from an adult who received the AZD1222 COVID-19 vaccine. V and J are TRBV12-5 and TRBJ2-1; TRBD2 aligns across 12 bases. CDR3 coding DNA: TGTGCTAGTGGCCGATCTTTGGACGGGACTAGCGGGTTGAGCTCCTACAATGAGCAGTTCTTC. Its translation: CASGRSLDGTSGLSSYNEQFF.